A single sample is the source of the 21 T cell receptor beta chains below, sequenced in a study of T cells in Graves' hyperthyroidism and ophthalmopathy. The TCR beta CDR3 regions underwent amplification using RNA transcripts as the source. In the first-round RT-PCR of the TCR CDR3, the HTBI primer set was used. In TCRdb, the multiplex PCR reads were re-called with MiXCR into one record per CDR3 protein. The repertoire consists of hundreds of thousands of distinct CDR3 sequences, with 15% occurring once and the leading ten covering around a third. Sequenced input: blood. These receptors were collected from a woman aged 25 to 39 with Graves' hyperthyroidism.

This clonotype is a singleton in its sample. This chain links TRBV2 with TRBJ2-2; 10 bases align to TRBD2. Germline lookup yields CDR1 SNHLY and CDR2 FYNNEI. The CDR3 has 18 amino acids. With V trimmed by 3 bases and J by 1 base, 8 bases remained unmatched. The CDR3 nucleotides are TGTGCCAGCAGTGATTTCGGGCTAGCGGGAGTGAACACCGGGGAGCTGTTTTTT. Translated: CASSDFGLAGVNTGELFF.

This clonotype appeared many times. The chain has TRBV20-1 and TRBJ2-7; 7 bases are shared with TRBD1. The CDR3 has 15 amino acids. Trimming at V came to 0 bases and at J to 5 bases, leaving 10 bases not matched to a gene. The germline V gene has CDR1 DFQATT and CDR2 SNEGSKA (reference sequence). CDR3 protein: CSARDLTGPAHEQYF. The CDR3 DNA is TGCAGTGCTAGAGATCTGACAGGGCCTGCCCACGAGCAGTACTTC.

The CDR3 nucleotides are TGTGCCAGCAGTTACTTAGCTTTGAACACCGGGGAGCTGTTTTTT. As protein: CASSYLALNTGELFF. V usage is TRBV6-2 or TRBV6-3 and J usage is TRBJ2-2; D not certain. Germline CDR1 is MNHEY and CDR2 is SVGEGT. The length of the CDR3 is 15 residues. Trimming stripped 1 base from V and 1 base from J, with 7 bases between.

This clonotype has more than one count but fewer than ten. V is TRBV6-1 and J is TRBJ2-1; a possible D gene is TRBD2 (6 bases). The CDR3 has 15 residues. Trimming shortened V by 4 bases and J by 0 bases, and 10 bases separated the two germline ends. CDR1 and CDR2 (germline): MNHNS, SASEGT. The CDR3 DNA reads TGTGCCAGCAGTGTACTGGGGGGCTCCTACAATGAGCAGTTCTTC. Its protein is CASSVLGGSYNEQFF.

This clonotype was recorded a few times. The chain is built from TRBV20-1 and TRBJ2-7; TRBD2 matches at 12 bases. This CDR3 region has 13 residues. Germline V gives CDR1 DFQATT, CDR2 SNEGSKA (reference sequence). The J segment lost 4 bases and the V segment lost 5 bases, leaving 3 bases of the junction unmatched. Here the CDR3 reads CSAPGTSGYEQYF. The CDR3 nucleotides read TGCAGTGCTCCCGGGACTAGCGGGTACGAGCAGTACTTC.

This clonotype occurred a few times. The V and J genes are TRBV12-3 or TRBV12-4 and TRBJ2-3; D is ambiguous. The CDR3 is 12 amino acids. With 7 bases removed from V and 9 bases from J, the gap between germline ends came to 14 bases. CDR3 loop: CASKEPQSTQYF. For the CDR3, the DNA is TGTGCCAGCAAAGAACCCCAGTCGACGCAGTATTTT.

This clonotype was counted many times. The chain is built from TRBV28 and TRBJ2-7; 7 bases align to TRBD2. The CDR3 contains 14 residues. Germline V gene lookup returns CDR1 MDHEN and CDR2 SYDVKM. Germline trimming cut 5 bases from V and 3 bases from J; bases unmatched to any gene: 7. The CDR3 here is CASSELAAHYEQYF. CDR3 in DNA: TGTGCCAGCAGTGAGCTAGCGGCTCACTACGAGCAGTACTTC.

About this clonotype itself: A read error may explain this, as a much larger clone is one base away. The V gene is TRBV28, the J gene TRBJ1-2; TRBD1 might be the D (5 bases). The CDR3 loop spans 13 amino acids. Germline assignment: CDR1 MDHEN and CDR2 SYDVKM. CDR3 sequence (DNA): TGTGCCGGCAGTTCGGGACGGACTGGAGGCTACACCTTC. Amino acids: CAGSSGRTGGYTF.

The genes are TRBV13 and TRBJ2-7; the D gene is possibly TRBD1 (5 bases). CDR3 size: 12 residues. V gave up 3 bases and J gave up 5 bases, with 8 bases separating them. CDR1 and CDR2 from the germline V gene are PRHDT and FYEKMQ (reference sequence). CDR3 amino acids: CASSFDSHEQYF. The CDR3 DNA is TGTGCCAGCAGCTTCGACAGTCACGAGCAGTACTTC.

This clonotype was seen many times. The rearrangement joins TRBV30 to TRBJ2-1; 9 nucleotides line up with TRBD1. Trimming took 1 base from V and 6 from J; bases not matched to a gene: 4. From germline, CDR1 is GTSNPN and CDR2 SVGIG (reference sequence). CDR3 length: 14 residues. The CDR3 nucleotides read TGTGCCTGGAGTGAAGGGACAGGGAGCAATGAGCAGTTCTTC. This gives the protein CAWSEGTGSNEQFF.

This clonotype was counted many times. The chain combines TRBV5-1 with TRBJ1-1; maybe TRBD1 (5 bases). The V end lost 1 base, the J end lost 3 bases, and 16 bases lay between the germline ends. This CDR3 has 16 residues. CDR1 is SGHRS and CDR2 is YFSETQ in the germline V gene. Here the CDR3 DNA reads TGCGCCAGCAGCTTGACTCTCTGGGACCGCGACACTGAAGCTTTCTTT. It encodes CASSLTLWDRDTEAFF.

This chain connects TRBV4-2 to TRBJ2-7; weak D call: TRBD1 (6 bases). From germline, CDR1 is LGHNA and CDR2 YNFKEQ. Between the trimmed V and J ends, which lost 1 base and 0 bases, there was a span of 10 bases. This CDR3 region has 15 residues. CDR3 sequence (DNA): TGTGCCAGCAGCCAAGTCACAGGGAGCTCCTACGAGCAGTACTTC. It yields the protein CASSQVTGSSYEQYF.

The CDR3 loop is CASSLGLAGDSGANVLTF. CDR3 sequence (DNA): TGTGCCAGCAGCCTAGGACTAGCGGGAGACTCTGGGGCCAACGTCCTGACTTTC. The chain links TRBV28 to TRBJ2-6; 13 bases are a match to TRBD2. J was trimmed by 0 bases and V by 6 bases; bases with no gene match: 5. The germline CDR1 and CDR2 sequences are MDHEN and SYDVKM. The CDR3 runs 18 residues.

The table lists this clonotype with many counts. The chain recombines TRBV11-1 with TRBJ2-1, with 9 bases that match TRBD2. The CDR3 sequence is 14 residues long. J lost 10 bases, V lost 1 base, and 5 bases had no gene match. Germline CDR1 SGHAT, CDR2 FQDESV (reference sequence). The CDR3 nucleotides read TGTGCCAGCAGCTTAGGTCTAGCGGGACGCGAGCAGTTCTTC. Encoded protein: CASSLGLAGREQFF. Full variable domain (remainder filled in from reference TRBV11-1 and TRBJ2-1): EAEVAQSPRYKITEKSQAVAFWCDPISGHATLYWYRQILGQGPELLVQFQDESVVDDSQLPKDRFSAERLKGVDSTLKIQPAELGDSAMYLCASSLGLAGREQFFGPGTRLTVL.

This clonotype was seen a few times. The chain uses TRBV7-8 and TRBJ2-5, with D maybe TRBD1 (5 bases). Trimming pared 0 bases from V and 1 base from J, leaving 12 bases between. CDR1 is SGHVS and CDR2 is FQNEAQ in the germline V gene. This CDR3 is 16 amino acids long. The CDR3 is CASSLAVGHFQETQYF. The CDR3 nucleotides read TGTGCCAGCAGCTTAGCGGTAGGACACTTCCAAGAGACCCAGTACTTC.

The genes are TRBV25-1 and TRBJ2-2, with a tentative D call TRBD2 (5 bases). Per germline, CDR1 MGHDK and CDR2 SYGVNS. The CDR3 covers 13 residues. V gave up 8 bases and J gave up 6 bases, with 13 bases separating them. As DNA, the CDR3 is TGTGCCAGCTCCCTGCGGGTCTCCGGGGAGCTGTTTTTT. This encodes CASSLRVSGELFF.

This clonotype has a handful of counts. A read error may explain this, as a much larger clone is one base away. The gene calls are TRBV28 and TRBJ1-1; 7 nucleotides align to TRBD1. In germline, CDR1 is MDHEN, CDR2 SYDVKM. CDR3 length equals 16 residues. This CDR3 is CASSSTGDPMNAEAFF. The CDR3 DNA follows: TGTGCCAGCAGTTCAACAGGGGATCCGATGAACGCTGAAGCTTTCTTT. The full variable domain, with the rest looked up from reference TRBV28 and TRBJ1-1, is DVKVTQSSRYLVKRTGEKVFLECVQDMDHENMFWYRQDPGLGLRLIYFSYDVKMKEKGDIPEGYSVSREKKERFSLILESASTNQTSMYLCASSSTGDPMNAEAFFGQGTRLTVV.

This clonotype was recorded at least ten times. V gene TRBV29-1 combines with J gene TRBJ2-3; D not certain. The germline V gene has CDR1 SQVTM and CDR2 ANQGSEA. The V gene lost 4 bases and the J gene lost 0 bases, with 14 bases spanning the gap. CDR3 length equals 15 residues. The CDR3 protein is CSVVYSGSSTDTQYF. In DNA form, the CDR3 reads TGCAGCGTTGTCTACTCAGGTTCTAGCACAGATACGCAGTATTTT.

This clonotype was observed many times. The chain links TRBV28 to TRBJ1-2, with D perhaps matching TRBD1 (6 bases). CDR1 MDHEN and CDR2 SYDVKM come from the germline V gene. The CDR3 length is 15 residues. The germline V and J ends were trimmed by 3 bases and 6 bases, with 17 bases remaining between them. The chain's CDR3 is CASSLYGQPNHGYTF. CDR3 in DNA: TGTGCCAGCAGTTTGTACGGACAGCCCAATCATGGCTACACCTTC.

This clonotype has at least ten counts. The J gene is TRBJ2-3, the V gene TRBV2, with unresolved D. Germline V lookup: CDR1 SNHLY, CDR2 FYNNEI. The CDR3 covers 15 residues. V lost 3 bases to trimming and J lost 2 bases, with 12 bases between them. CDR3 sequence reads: CASSDTRVPTDTQYF. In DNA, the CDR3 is TGTGCCAGCAGTGACACAAGGGTACCCACAGATACGCAGTATTTT.

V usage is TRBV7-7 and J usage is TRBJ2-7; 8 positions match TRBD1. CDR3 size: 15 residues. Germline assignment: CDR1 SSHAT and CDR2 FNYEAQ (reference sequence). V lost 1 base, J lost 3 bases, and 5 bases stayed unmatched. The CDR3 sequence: CASSLDDRGYYEQYF. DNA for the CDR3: TGTGCCAGCAGCTTAGACGACAGGGGATACTACGAGCAGTACTTC.